This T cell receptor beta chain derives from a study of human T cells and chemical hapten exposure (dated by TCRdb to about 2021). At the level of the whole study: For sensitization, 2% DPC in acetone was applied to an approximately 2 cm by approximately 2 cm area of upper inner arm skin. Most of the patients in the cohort were female, and the cohort covered alopecia areata with under or over 50% scalp involvement, alopecia totalis and alopecia universalis. Throughout the study period of 20 to 25 weeks, patients also received therapeutic DPC doses to the scalp every week. This study followed changes in the peripheral blood TCR repertoire in vivo during primary and secondary sensitization of alopecia patients to the hapten diphenylcyclopropenone (DPC). Libraries were combined into a pool for sequencing, and differences in TCR yield between samples came mainly from small differences in library volumes within the pool. Patch testing was performed on the upper back with Finn chambers containing 0.01% DPC, and the patch tests were scored after 6 days according to International Contact Dermatitis Research Group standards. Blood was sampled from patients pre-sensitization (week 0) and at 2, 6 and about 24 weeks after DPC sensitization. Approximately 28 alopecia patients gave blood for TCR sequencing at one to four time points (pre-sensitization, 2, 6 and 24 weeks).

The library was obtained by RACE. This sample was sequenced with a NextSeq 500. During library preparation, unique molecular identifiers were attached to individual cDNA molecules so that TCRs could be counted quantitatively and reproducibly. Each blood RNA sample was used to sequence both TCR alpha and TCR beta chains. Regarding the original processing steps: A median of about 100,000 TCRs per sample was observed, with a range of about 20,000 to 690,600. V, J and CDR3 annotation of the TCR reads was performed with the Decombinator software suite. For PS versus PT1 abundance plots, all samples were subsampled to the same number of TCRs (28,000). TCRs were defined as expanded if absent before sensitization and observed at least eight times at the 2-week time point. The public reads were reprocessed in TCRdb via fastp at Q25 and MiXCR, keeping in-frame beta chains. Merged by CDR3 protein, the rows form single entries marked with the most common genes and DNA. These V and J calls derive from TCRdb rather than the authors' analysis. In this sample the table shows over 70,000 distinct CDR3 sequences, 14% of which occur a single time. The ten largest account for roughly 4.8% of the sample.

Points the paper makes about the study in general: Significantly more large CDR3 similarity clusters were formed by expanded TCRs than by pre-sensitization or healthy control sets, consistent with antigen-driven responses. Repeated subsampling changed both the strength of the expansion versus patch-test correlation and the threshold at which the correlation became significant. Patch test score correlated positively with the number of PT1 expanded TCRs, reaching significance at thresholds 8, 16 and 32 but not at 4. Because all patients had alopecia, a presumed autoimmune disease, the immune response of the patients might differ from that of healthy individuals. The number of TCRs above 1 in 1000 frequency did not change with DPC sensitization; there was no evidence of global repertoire structure alterations.

Explained via the paper, the time point label denotes: pre-sensitization, week 0. The meaning of the sample's treatment or condition label: therapeutic diphenylcyclopropenone sensitization with weekly scalp DPC. At each patch-test visit, blood was drawn before the patch test was applied. To be eligible, patients had to be aged 18 to 70, diagnosed with alopecia and judged suitable for DPC therapy, while pregnant patients were excluded. Total RNA was isolated from unfractionated whole blood collected in Tempus Blood RNA tubes. CDR1 DFQATT and CDR2 SNEGSKA were looked up in the germline V gene (reference sequence). From its cysteine to its phenylalanine, the CDR3 spans 16 amino acids. The DNA shown is the 48-base CDR3, in frame from base 1. V is pruned by 4 bases and J by 2 bases, leaving 9 bases of the junction without a gene match. There are a few counts of this clonotype. Its recognized antigen is unknown. No qualities accompany the bases; no much larger clone lies one base away.

The receptor chain draws on TRBV20-1 and TRBJ2-7; 12 bases in the middle match TRBD1. The sequence was collected from a woman in her forties or fifties with alopecia areata. Some clones in this sample may be carry-over from other donors' samples. Sample: whole blood, taken in connection with sensitization to the hapten diphenylcyclopropenone (DPC). The CDR3 region: CSATAGTGGGPYEQYF. The sequenced DNA: TGCAGTGCTACCGCCGGGACAGGGGGCGGGCCCTACGAGCAGTACTTC.